The clone carrying this TCR beta chain was counted a few times. CDR1 is SGHDT, CDR2 YYEEEE, per germline. Trimming stripped 3 bases from V and 7 bases from J, with 20 bases between. CDR3 size: 17 residues. This entry belongs to a study of blood T cell repertoires in COVID-19. The protocol was immunoSEQ multiplex PCR, while the TCRdb copy is restricted to in-frame clones and leaves out a portion. Of 85,000 to 110,000 clones listed, around 82% are singletons. The sequence came from a human donor in a cohort sampled during active or convalescent COVID-19. Sample: peripheral blood. This rearrangement joins TRBV5-6 to TRBJ1-6; D might be TRBD1 (6 bases). Written as DNA, the CDR3 is TGTGCCAGCAGCTATCCCGGCCCCGGGACACCGAATTCACCCCTCCACTTT. This sequence encodes CASSYPGPGTPNSPLHF.